What follows describes a single T cell receptor beta chain. What it binds is unknown. The data were obtained in a study of cytomegalovirus exposure and HLA in healthy donors. PCR was performed using 60 Vbeta and 13 Jbeta primers. Measured with immunoSEQ multiplex PCR; TCRdb has only the in-frame clones, and not every one. The data hold more than 95,000 clones, with about 80% observed a single time. There are 12 residues in the CDR3. V was shortened by 10 bases and J by 5 bases, with 11 bases between the two germline ends. The germline gives CDR1 LGHNT, CDR2 FRNRAP. Study-level results: Later analysis associated a missense DCLRE1C variant with TCR beta V- and J-gene trimming. In a later analysis, most CMV-associated TCR beta chains appeared HLA-restricted. At a 0.05 false discovery rate, a later analysis found around 17,000 TCR beta sequences to be associated with HLA alleles. Previously analyzed data showed that most TCR beta V segments were productive at a frequency of about 87% or about 30%.

This chain links TRBV12-5 with TRBJ2-2, with D maybe TRBD1 (5 bases). This receptor was identified in a man aged 25-45 years in good health and CMV-seronegative. The specimen was PBMCs. The CDR3 DNA is TGTGCTAACCGAAGACAGACCGGGGAGCTGTTTTTT. This gives the protein CANRRQTGELFF.